A single sample is the source of the 10 T cell receptor beta chains below, sequenced in a study of persistence of HIV-infected CD4 T cells. Cells were stimulated with CMV-infected fibroblast lysates at 10 ug/mL. Sorted nonresponding memory CD4+ T cells were CD40L-negative, CD69-negative, CD45RO-high. The immunoSEQ assay was version 4, run in survey mode. Method: immunoSEQ multiplex PCR; TCRdb's copy keeps in-frame clones and lacks some. The sample has approximately 31,000 clones; 82% are singletons. These receptors lack a known antigen. This specimen consisted of CD4+ T cells sorted from PBMCs after approximately 20-hour stimulation, obtained from a patient who received antiretroviral therapy. These receptor sequences come from an adult woman with HIV who was CMV-seropositive.

The rearrangement links TRBV7-9 to TRBJ1-1; D is possibly TRBD1 (5 bases). CDR3 length: 15 amino acids. V gave up 1 base and J gave up 0 bases, with 9 bases separating them. CDR1 SEHNR and CDR2 FQNEAQ come from the germline V gene (reference sequence). The CDR3 reads CASSLGQGMNTEAFF. In nucleotides, the CDR3 is TGTGCCAGCAGCTTAGGCCAGGGTATGAACACTGAAGCTTTCTTT.

This clone was recorded only once. The chain has TRBV6-5 and TRBJ1-1, with D perhaps matching TRBD1 (5 bases). This CDR3 spans 15 amino acids. The V gene's germline CDR1 is MNHEY and CDR2 SVGAGI. Trimming removed 2 bases at V and 0 bases at J, with 10 bases between. The DNA for the CDR3 is TGTGCCAGCAGTTACGGCCGGGGGATGAACACTGAAGCTTTCTTT. Protein: CASSYGRGMNTEAFF.

The genes are TRBV5-4 and TRBJ1-5, with 9 positions matching TRBD1. CDR1 is SGHNT, CDR2 YYREEE, per germline (reference sequence). The CDR3 totals 17 residues. J lost 0 bases, V lost 7 bases, and 11 bases had no gene match. The CDR3 loop is CASPPGQGSYSNQPQHF. The CDR3 nucleotides read TGTGCCAGCCCCCCGGGACAGGGATCATATAGCAATCAGCCCCAGCATTTT.

This chain connects TRBV7-8 to TRBJ2-5, with D maybe TRBD1 (6 bases). CDR1 SGHVS and CDR2 FQNEAQ come from the germline V gene. V lost 7 bases and J 4 bases, leaving 19 bases between the germline ends. This CDR3 is 15 amino acids long. CDR3 sequence: CASIQGGRGLETQYF. As DNA, the CDR3 is TGTGCCAGCATCCAAGGTGGCAGGGGATTAGAGACCCAGTACTTC. The complete variable domain, with remaining parts taken from reference TRBV7-8 and TRBJ2-5, reads GAGVSQSPRYKVAKRGQDVALRCDPISGHVSLFWYQQALGQGPEFLTYFQNEAQLDKSGLPSDRFFAERPEGSVSTLKIQRTQQEDSAVYLCASIQGGRGLETQYFGPGTRLLVL.

This chain uses TRBV11-2 with TRBJ2-1; 16 nucleotides match TRBD2. The CDR3 runs 18 residues. From germline, CDR1 is SGHAT and CDR2 FQNNGV. V dropped 5 bases and J dropped 6; count of bases not matched to a gene: 10. In DNA form, the CDR3 reads TGTGCCAGCAGCAGAGGGACTAGCGGGAGGGCCTCTACCAATGAGCAGTTCTTC. Translation gives CASSRGTSGRASTNEQFF.

J is TRBJ2-2 and V is TRBV19, with TRBD2 identical over 7 bases. The germline gives CDR1 LNHDA, CDR2 SQIVND (reference sequence). J lost 2 bases, V lost 3 bases, and 6 bases had no gene match. This CDR3 region has 16 residues. CDR3 nucleotides: TGTGCCAGTAGTATGGCGGGGGTCGGTAACACCGGGGAGCTGTTTTTT. Its translation is CASSMAGVGNTGELFF.

CDR3 DNA sequence: TGTGCCACCAGTGGAGGGGGCGGGCTCAATGAGCAGTTCTTC. Translating gives CATSGGGGLNEQFF. The chain combines TRBV24-1 with TRBJ2-1; TRBD1 matches at 7 bases. The CDR3 sequence is 14 residues long. CDR1 and CDR2 (germline): KGHDR, SFDVKD. Trimming cost V 5 bases and J 6 bases; bases outside gene matches: 6.

The chain recombines TRBV7-2 with TRBJ2-7, with 12 bases that match TRBD2. Germline CDR1 reads SGHTA; CDR2 reads FQGNSA. The length of the CDR3 is 19 residues. The V and J ends lost 4 bases and 6 bases, in that order; junction bases with no gene match: 19. The CDR3 sequence is CASSSPRRLAGGPRREQYF. The DNA for the CDR3 is TGTGCCAGCAGCTCCCCCCGGCGGCTAGCGGGGGGGCCGAGGCGCGAGCAGTACTTC.

V gene TRBV7-8 combines with J gene TRBJ2-5; D possibly corresponds to TRBD2 (5 bases). Germline V gene sequence: CDR1 SGHVS, CDR2 FQNEAQ. There are 12 residues in the CDR3. V was shortened by 7 bases and J by 4 bases, with 10 bases between the two germline ends. Written as DNA, the CDR3 is TGTGCCAGCACGAGAGGAGGAGAGACCCAGTACTTC. It specifies CASTRGGETQYF.

In its sample, this clone was seen once. The J gene is TRBJ2-2, the V gene TRBV5-4; possible D gene TRBD1, 5 bases. The CDR3 has 15 amino acids. V lost 3 bases and J lost 2, with 11 bases in between. Germline CDR1 reads SGHNT; CDR2 reads YYREEE (reference sequence). CDR3 residues: CASSSRQTNTGELFF. The CDR3 region has the DNA TGTGCCAGCAGCTCCAGACAGACAAACACCGGGGAGCTGTTTTTT.